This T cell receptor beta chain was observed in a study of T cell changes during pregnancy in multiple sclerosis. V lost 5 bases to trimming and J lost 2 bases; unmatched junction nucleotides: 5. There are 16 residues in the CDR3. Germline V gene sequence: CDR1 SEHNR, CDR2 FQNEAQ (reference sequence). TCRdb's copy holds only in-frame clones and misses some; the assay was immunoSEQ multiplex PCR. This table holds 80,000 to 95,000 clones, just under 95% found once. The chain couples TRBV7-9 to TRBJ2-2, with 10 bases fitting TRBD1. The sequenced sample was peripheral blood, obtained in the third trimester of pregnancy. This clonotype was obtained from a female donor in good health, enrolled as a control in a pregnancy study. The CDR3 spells CASSHRDRGNTGELFF. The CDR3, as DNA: TGTGCCAGCAGCCACCGGGACAGGGGTAACACCGGGGAGCTGTTTTTT.